This T cell receptor beta chain derives from a study of T cells after yellow fever vaccination. The CDR3 length is 13 residues. V was shortened by 7 bases and J by 6 bases, with 15 bases between the two germline ends. CDR1 and CDR2 (germline): SEHNR, FQNEAQ (reference sequence). This clonotype was seen ten or more times. Its antigen is still unknown. 5'RACE template switching added a universal primer site and UMIs to TCR cDNA. TCRdb processed the 5' RACE reads anew with MiXCR; each CDR3 protein has one entry. The repertoire includes just under 30,000 distinct CDR3 sequences, over 4.5% of them detected once, and roughly two fifths sits in the top ten. Study observations and caveats: It was a small share of clonotypes that appeared in both CD4 and CD8 compartments.

The sequence was collected from a man aged 25-45 years who received the YFV17D yellow fever vaccine. Sequenced material: CD8+ T cells sorted from PBMCs, taken 10 days after the yellow fever booster vaccination. The chain carries TRBV7-9 and TRBJ1-2; the D gene is possibly TRBD1 (5 bases). The DNA for the CDR3 is TGTGCCAGCACAGCCGGGGGAGCTCATGGCTACACCTTC. It encodes CASTAGGAHGYTF.